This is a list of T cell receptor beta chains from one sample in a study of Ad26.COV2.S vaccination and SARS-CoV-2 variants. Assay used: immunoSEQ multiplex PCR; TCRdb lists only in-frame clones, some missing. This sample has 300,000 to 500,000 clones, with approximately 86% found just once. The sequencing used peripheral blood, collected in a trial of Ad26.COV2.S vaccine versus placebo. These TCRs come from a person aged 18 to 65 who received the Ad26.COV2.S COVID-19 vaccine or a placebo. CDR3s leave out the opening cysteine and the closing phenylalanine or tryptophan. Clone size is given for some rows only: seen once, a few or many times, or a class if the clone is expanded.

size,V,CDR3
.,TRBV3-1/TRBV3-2,ASSRRDTRHGYT
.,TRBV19,ASSIEVTYEGTGELF
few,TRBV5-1,ASSFLNGELF
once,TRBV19,ASSIRGVGGNEQF
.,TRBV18,ASSPSPDRDQPQH
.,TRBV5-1,ASSPTVDYGYT
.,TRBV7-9,ASSLDRGRNQPQH
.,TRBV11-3,ASSLGTGANVLT
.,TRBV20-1,SASGPGRDTEAF
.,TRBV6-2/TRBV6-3,ASSWPRQRVNTEAF
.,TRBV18,ASSPVLGQVGTEAF
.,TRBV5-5,ASSSNPGTGWPGELF
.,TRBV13,ASSRTGSGNTIY
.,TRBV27,ASAQPGTSYNEQF
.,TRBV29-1,SVANRGTRDTIY
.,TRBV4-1,ASSHSLRGLASHEQY
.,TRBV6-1,ASSDFAERRPLNYGYT
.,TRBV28,ASTNPDSYGYT
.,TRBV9,ASSARDNPYEQY
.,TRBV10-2,ASKGTGLLHEQF
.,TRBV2,ASGLAKNQETQY
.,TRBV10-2,ASSGGDLGAEAF
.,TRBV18,ASSPDSGGGNTIY
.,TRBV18,ASSPSGTSGVEQY
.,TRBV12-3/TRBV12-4,ASRGPNNEQF
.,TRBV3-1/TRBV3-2,ASSQGDQRQGRNTIY
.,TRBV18,ATAGQGASDTQY
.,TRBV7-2,ASSLDPDTQY
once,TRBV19,ASRRLGSVAKNIQY
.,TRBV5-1,ASSPGQVLYGYT
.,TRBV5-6,ASSLQGWYNEQF
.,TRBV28,ASSSPGGEGNYGYT
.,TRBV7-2,ASSPGTGFVTYNEQF
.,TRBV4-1,ASSQEARASYEQY